This TCR beta chain was retrieved from a study of T cell responses to AZD1222 COVID-19 vaccine. As for the study in general: Second-dose schedules of about 4 or about 12 weeks were combined.

Generated by immunoSEQ multiplex PCR, the TCRdb table keeps only in-frame clones and is missing some. Among 100,000 to 150,000 clones listed, 88% were seen once. This CDR3 has 16 amino acids. CDR1 and CDR2 (germline): SNHLY, FYNNEI. The V end lost 1 base, the J end lost 2 bases, and 12 bases lay between the germline ends. Points on this clone: Its antigen is not identified.

Overall study findings and caveats: White British people made up most donors, females outnumbered males, and clonal diversity was possibly underestimated. Sampling that yielded the repertoires occurred only after the peak T cell response.

The J gene is TRBJ2-1, the V gene TRBV2; D is perhaps TRBD1 (5 bases). The clonotype was recovered from an adult in good health. This specimen consisted of peripheral blood, obtained on day 0 of AZD1222 vaccination. CDR3 coding DNA: TGTGCCAGCAGTGAAGGGACACGCAAACCCTACAATGAGCAGTTCTTC. Translation gives CASSEGTRKPYNEQFF.